The clone carrying this TCR beta chain was counted once. Its antigen is unknown. V gave up 5 bases and J gave up 6 bases; unmatched junction bases: 8. Looked up from germline, CDR1 is SGHAT and CDR2 is FQNNGV. This CDR3 is 15 amino acids long. The data were obtained in a study of beta chain features in type 1 diabetes. Regarding the study as a whole: When cDNA is sequenced, cells with high TCR expression could be over-represented.

cDNA synthesis used the whole RNA isolate, giving expressed TCRB sequences. TCRdb keeps only in-frame clones here, not all; method: immunoSEQ multiplex PCR. Here the sample spans fewer than 900,000 clones, about 17% being singletons. Cells sorted by CD45RO/CCR7/CD25/CD127/CD95/CD27 comprised CD4+ naive, central memory, regulatory and stem cell-like memory cells. This chain connects TRBV11-2 to TRBJ2-1; 9 bases fit TRBD1. This TCR came from a young woman in good health. Sequencing was done on a sample of naive CD4+ T cells from blood. The CDR3 reads CASSPQQGASNEQFF. In nucleotides, the CDR3 is TGTGCCAGCAGCCCACAACAGGGGGCAAGCAATGAGCAGTTCTTC.